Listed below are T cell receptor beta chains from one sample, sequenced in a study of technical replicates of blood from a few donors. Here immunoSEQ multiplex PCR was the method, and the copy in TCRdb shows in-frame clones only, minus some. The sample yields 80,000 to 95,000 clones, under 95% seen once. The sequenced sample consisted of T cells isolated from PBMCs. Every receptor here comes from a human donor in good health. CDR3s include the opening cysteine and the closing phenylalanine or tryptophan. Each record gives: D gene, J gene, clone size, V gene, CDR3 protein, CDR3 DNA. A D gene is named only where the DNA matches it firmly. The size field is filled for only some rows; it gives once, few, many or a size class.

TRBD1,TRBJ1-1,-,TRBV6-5,CASRGTQGLNTEAFF,TGTGCCAGCAGGGGTACACAGGGGTTGAACACTGAAGCTTTCTTT
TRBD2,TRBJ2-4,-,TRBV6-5,CASSYSASGKFNIQYF,TGTGCCAGCAGTTACTCGGCTAGCGGGAAGTTCAACATTCAGTACTTC
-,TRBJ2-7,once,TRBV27,CASSPGYPSYEQYF,TGTGCCAGCAGCCCGGGTTACCCTTCCTACGAGCAGTACTTC
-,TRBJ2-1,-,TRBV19,CASLDSSSEQFF,TGTGCATCCCTGGACAGTTCCAGTGAGCAGTTCTTC
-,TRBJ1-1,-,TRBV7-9,CASSLLGSTEAFF,TGTGCCAGCAGCTTGCTAGGTAGTACTGAAGCTTTCTTT
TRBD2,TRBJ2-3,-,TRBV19,CASSIQSGVSTDTQYF,TGTGCCAGTAGTATACAGAGCGGGGTCAGCACAGATACGCAGTATTTT
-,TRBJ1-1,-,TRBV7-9,CASSLEGSKAFF,TGTGCCAGCAGCTTAGAAGGTAGCAAAGCTTTCTTT
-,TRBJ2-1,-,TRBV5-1,CASSLDGGGNEQFF,TGCGCCAGCAGCTTGGACGGGGGAGGCAATGAGCAGTTCTTC
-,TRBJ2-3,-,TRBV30,CAWSVRPGASTDTQYF,TGTGCCTGGAGTGTACGACCAGGTGCAAGCACAGATACGCAGTATTTT
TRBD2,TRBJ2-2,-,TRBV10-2,CASGREGLTGELFF,TGCGCCAGCGGGCGGGAGGGCCTCACCGGGGAGCTGTTTTTT
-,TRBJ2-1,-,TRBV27,CASSLSLSRNEQFF,TGTGCCAGCAGTTTATCCCTTAGTCGCAATGAGCAGTTCTTC
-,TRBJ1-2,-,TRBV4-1,CASSQIGVNPRDYGYTF,TGCGCCAGCAGCCAAATAGGGGTTAACCCACGGGACTATGGCTACACCTTC
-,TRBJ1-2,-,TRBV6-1,CASSLYGYTF,TGTGCCAGCAGTCTATATGGCTACACCTTC
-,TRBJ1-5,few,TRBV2,CASRGHSNQPQHF,TGTGCCAGCAGGGGGCATAGCAATCAGCCCCAGCATTTT
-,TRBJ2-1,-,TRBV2,CATAGEGPTSSYNEQFF,TGTGCCACTGCAGGGGAAGGTCCGACGAGCTCCTACAATGAGCAGTTCTTC
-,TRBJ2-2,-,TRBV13,CASLERGSTGELFF,TGTGCCAGTCTCGAAAGGGGCAGCACCGGGGAGCTGTTTTTT
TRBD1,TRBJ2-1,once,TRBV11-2,CASSLDRGRQEFF,TGTGCCAGCAGCTTAGATAGGGGGCGGCAGGAGTTCTTC
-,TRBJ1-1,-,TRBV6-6,CASTRGQNTEAFF,TGTGCCAGCACCAGGGGCCAAAACACTGAAGCTTTCTTT
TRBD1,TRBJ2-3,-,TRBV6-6,CASSWTGVETDTQYF,TGTGCCAGCAGCTGGACAGGGGTGGAAACAGATACGCAGTATTTT
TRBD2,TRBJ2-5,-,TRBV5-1,CASSRGLAGAQETQYF,TGCGCCAGCAGTCGCGGACTAGCGGGGGCTCAAGAGACCCAGTACTTC
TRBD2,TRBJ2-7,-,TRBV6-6,CASSYLPSSGGDEQYF,TGTGCCAGCAGTTATCTTCCGTCGAGCGGGGGGGACGAGCAGTACTTC
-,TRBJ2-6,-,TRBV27,CASRAGGYYAVLTF,TGTGCCAGCAGGGCCGGCGGATACTATGCCGTCCTGACTTTC
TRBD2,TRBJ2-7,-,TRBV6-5,CASSYSIAGRSYEQYF,TGTGCCAGCAGTTACTCGATAGCGGGTCGCTCCTACGAGCAGTACTTC
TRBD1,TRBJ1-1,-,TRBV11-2,CASSRRTGENTEAFF,TGTGCCAGCAGCCGTCGGACAGGGGAGAACACTGAAGCTTTCTTT
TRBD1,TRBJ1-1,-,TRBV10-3,CAISESGTGRTEAFF,TGTGCCATCAGTGAGTCAGGGACAGGGCGAACTGAAGCTTTCTTT
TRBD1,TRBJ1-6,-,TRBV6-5,CASSYEDRGNSPLHF,TGTGCCAGCAGTTACGAAGACAGGGGAAATTCACCCCTCCACTTT
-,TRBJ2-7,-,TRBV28,CASRSTGGYF,TGTGCCAGCAGATCGACAGGAGGTTACTTC
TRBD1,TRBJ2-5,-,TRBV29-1,CSDSSGQQETQYF,TGCAGCGACTCGTCGGGACAGCAAGAGACCCAGTACTTC
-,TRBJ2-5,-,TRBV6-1,CASSPSLRETQYF,TGTGCCAGCAGCCCCTCTCTGAGAGAGACCCAGTACTTC
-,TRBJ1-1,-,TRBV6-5,CASRQGFTEAFF,TGTGCCAGCAGGCAGGGGTTCACTGAAGCTTTCTTT
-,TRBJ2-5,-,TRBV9,CASSVVSAGETQYF,TGTGCCAGCAGCGTAGTATCGGCAGGGGAGACCCAGTACTTC
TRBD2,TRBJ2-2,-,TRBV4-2,CASSQDWTSGRTGELFF,TGTGCCAGCAGCCAAGATTGGACTAGCGGGAGGACCGGGGAGCTGTTTTTT
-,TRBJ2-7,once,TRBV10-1,CASSLGLYEQYF,TGCGCCAGCAGTCTGGGACTCTACGAGCAGTACTTC
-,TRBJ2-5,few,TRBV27,CASSPLEAGGATQYF,TGTGCCAGCAGTCCACTAGAGGCTGGGGGGGCGACCCAGTACTTC
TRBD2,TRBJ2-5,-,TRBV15,CATSRVGLAGGETQYF,TGTGCCACCAGCAGAGTGGGACTAGCGGGAGGGGAGACCCAGTACTTC
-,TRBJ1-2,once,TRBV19,CASSTPGELDYGYTF,TGTGCCAGTAGTACCCCCGGGGAATTGGACTATGGCTACACCTTC
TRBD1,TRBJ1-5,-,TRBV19,CAWSSGQGSNQPQHF,TGTGCCTGGAGTTCGGGACAGGGGAGCAATCAGCCCCAGCATTTT
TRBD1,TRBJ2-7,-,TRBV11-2,CASSSGRGQGAYEQYF,TGTGCCAGCAGCTCCGGTCGTGGACAGGGGGCCTACGAGCAGTACTTC